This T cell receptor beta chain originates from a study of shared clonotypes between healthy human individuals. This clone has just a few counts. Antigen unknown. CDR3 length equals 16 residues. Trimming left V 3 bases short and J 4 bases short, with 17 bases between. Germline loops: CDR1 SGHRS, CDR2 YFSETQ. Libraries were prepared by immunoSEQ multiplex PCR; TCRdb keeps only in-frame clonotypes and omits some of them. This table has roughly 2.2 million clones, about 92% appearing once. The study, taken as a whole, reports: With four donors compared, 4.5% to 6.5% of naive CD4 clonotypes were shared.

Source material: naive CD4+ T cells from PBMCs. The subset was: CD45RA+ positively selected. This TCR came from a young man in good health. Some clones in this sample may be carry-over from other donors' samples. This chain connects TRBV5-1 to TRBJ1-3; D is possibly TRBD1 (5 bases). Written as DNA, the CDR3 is TGCGCCAGCAGCTCGGGACCTCCCAACGCGGGAAACACCATATATTTT. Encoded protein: CASSSGPPNAGNTIYF.